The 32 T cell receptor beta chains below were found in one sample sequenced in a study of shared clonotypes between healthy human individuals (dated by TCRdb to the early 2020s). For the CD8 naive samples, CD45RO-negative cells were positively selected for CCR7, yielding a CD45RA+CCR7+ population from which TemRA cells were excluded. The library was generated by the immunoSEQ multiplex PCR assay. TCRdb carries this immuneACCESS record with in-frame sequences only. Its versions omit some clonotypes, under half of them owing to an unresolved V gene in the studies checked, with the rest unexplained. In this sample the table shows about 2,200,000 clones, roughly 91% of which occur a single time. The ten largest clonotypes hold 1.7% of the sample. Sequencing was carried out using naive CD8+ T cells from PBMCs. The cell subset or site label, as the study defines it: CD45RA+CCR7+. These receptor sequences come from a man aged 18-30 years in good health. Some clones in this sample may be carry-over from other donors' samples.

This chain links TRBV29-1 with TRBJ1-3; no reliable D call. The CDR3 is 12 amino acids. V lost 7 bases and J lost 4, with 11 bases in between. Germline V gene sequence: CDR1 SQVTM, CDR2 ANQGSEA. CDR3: CSAWGSGNTIYF. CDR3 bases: TGCAGCGCGTGGGGATCGGGAAACACCATATATTTT.

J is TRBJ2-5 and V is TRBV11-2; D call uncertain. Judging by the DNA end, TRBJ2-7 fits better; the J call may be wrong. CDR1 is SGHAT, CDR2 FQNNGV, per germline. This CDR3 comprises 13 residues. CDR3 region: CASSLVPAHEQYF. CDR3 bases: TGTGCCAGCAGCTTAGTGCCCGCCCACGAGCAGTACTTC.

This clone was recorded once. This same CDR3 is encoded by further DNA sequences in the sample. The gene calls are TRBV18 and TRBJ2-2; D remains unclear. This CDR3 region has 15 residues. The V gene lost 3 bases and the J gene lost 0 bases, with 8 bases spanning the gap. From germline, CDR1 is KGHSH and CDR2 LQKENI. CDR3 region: CASSPSRANTGELFF. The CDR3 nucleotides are TGTGCCAGCTCACCGAGTAGGGCGAACACCGGGGAGCTGTTTTTT.

The CDR3 DNA follows: TGTGCCAGCGTTAGGGTGGGCAATGAGCAGTTCTTC. It codes for CASVRVGNEQFF. The chain couples TRBV5-8 to TRBJ2-1, with no clear D. V lost 7 bases and J lost 6, with 11 bases in between. The germline gives CDR1 SGHTS, CDR2 YDEGEE. This CDR3 region has 12 residues.

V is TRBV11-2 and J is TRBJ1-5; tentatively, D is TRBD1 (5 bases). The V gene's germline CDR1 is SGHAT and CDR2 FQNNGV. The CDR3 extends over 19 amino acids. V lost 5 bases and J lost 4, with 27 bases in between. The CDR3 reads CASSVGHGHPAFNNQPQHF. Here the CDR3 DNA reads TGTGCCAGCAGCGTAGGACACGGCCACCCCGCCTTCAATAATCAGCCCCAGCATTTT.

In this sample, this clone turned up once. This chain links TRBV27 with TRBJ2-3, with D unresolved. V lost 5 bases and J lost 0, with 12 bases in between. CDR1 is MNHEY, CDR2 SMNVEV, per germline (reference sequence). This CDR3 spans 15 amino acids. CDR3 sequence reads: CASSTHRTSTDTQYF. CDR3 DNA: TGTGCCAGCAGTACCCACAGAACTAGCACAGATACGCAGTATTTT.

As DNA, the CDR3 is TGTGCCAGCAGCTTGGAACTATCGGGGGCGCGTAACGGCTACACCTTC. It yields the protein CASSLELSGARNGYTF. The chain couples TRBV5-6 to TRBJ1-2; the D gene is possibly TRBD1 (6 bases). The germline V gene encodes CDR1 SGHDT and CDR2 YYEEEE. V was cut by 0 bases and J by 8 bases, with 20 bases left in between. CDR3 length: 16 residues.

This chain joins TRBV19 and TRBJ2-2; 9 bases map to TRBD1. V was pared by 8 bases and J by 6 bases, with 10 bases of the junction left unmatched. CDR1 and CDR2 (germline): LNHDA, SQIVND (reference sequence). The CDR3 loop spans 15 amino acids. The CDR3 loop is CASRLGTGKPGELFF. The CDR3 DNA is TGTGCCAGTCGCCTTGGGACAGGGAAACCCGGGGAGCTGTTTTTT.

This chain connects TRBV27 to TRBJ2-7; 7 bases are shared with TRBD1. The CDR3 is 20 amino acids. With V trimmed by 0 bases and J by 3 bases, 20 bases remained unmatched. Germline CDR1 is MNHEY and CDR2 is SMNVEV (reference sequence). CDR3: CASSLSRAAEGAAHYYEQYF. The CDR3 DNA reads TGTGCCAGCAGTTTATCGAGGGCGGCAGAGGGGGCTGCCCACTACTACGAGCAGTACTTC.

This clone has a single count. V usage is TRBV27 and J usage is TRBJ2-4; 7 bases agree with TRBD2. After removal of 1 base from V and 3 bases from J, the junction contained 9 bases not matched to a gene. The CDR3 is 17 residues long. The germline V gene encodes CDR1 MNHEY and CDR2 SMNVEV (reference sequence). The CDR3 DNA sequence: TGTGCCAGCAGTTTATGGGGCCCGGGGGGTGACAAAAACATTCAGTACTTC. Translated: CASSLWGPGGDKNIQYF.

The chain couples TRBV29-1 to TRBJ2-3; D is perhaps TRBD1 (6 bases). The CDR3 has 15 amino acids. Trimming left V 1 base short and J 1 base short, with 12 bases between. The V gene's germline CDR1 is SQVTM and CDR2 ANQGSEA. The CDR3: CSVEGQASRTDTQYF. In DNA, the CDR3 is TGCAGCGTTGAAGGACAGGCCTCCCGCACAGATACGCAGTATTTT.

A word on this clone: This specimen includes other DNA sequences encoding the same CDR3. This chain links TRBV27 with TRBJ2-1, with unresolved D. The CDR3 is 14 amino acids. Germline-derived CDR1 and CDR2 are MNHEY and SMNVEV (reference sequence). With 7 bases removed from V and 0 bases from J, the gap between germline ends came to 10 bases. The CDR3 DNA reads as TGTGCCAGCACCGCCAGGAGCTCCTACAATGAGCAGTTCTTC. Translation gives CASTARSSYNEQFF.

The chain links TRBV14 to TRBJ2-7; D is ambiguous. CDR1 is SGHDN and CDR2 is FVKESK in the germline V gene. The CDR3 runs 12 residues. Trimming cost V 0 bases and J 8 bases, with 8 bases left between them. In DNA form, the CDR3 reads TGTGCCAGCAGCCAAGATTGGGAAAAGCAGTACTTC. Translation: CASSQDWEKQYF.

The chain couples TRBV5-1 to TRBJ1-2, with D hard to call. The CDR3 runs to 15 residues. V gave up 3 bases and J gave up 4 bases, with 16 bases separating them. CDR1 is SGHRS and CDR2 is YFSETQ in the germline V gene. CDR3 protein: CASSSETEGVYGYTF. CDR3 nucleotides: TGCGCCAGCAGCTCGGAAACGGAGGGAGTCTATGGCTACACCTTC.

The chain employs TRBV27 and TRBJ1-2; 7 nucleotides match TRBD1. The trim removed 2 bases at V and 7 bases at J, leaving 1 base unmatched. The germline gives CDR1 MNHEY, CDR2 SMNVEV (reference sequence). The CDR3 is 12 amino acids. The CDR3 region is CASSLTGVGYTF. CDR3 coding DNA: TGTGCCAGCAGTTTAACAGGGGTTGGCTACACCTTC.

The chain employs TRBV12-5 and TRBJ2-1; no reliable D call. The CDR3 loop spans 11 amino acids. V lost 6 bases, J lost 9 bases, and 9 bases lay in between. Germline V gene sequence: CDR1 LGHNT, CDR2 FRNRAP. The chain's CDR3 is CASGHPPEQFF. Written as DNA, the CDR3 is TGTGCTAGTGGCCACCCCCCTGAGCAGTTCTTC.

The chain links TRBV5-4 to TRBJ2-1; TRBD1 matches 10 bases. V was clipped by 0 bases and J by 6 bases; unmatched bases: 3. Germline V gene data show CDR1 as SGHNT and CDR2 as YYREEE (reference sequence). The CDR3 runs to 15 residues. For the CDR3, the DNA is TGTGCCAGCAGCTTGGGGACAGGGGGGTTCAATGAGCAGTTCTTC. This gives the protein CASSLGTGGFNEQFF.

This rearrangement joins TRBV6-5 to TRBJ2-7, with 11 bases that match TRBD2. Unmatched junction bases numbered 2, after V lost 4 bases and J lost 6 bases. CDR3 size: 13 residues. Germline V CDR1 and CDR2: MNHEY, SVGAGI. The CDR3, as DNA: TGTGCCAGCAGTTTTAGCGGGAGGGGCGAGCAGTACTTC. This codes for CASSFSGRGEQYF.

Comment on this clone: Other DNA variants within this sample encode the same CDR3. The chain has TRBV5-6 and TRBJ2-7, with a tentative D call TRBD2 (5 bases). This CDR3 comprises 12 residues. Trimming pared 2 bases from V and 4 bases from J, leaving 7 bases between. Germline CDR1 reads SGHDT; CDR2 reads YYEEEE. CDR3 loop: CASSFRGYEQYF. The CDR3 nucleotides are TGTGCCAGCAGCTTCCGGGGTTACGAGCAGTACTTC.

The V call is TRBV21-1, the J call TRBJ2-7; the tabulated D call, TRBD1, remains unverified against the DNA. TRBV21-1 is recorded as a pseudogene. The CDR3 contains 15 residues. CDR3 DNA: TGTGCCAGCAGCAAAGCCAGGACAGACCACTACGAGCAGTACTTC. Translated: CASSKARTDHYEQYF.

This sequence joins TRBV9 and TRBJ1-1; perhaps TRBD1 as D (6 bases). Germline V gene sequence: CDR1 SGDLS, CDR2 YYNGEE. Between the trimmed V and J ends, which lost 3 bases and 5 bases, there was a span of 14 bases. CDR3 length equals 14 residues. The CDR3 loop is CASSAGRRGTEAFF. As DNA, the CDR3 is TGTGCCAGCAGCGCAGGGAGAAGGGGGACTGAAGCTTTCTTT.

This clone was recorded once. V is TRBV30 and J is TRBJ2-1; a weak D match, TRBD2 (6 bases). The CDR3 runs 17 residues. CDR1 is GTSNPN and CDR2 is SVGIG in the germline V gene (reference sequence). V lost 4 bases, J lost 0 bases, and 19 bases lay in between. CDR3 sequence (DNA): TGTGCCTGGACCCTGACTAGGGCGGTAAGCTCCTACAATGAGCAGTTCTTC. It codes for CAWTLTRAVSSYNEQFF.

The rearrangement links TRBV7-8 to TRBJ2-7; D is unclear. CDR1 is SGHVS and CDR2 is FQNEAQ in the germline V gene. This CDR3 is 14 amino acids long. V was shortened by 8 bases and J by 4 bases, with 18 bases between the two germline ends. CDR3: CASGRHLNPYEQYF. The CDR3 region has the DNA TGTGCCAGCGGTAGACACCTAAACCCTTACGAGCAGTACTTC.

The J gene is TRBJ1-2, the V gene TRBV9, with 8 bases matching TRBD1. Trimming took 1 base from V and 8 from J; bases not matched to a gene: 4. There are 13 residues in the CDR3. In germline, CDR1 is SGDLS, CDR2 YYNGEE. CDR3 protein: CASSVSTGGGYTF. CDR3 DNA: TGTGCCAGCAGCGTATCCACAGGGGGAGGCTACACCTTC.

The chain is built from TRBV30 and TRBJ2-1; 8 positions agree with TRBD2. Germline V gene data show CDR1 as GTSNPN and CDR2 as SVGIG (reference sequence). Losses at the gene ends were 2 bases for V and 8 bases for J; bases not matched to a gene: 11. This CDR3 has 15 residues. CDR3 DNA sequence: TGTGCCTGGAGTCAATGGACTAGCTTTGTCGATGAGCAGTTCTTC. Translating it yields CAWSQWTSFVDEQFF.

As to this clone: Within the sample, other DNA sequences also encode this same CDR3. For the CDR3, the DNA is TGTGCCAGCAGTTTATTGACAGCCACTAGCACAGATACGCAGTATTTT. Translating gives CASSLLTATSTDTQYF. The rearrangement joins TRBV27 to TRBJ2-3, with D possibly matching TRBD1 (5 bases). This CDR3 comprises 16 residues. The germline V and J ends were trimmed by 1 base and 0 bases, with 11 bases remaining between them. Germline V gene sequence: CDR1 MNHEY, CDR2 SMNVEV (reference sequence).

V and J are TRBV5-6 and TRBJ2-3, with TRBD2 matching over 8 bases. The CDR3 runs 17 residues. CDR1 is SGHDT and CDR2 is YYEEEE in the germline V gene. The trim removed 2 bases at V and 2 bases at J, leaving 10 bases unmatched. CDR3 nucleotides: TGTGCCAGCAGCTTAACGGCGGGAGGTATCATCACAGATACGCAGTATTTT. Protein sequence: CASSLTAGGIITDTQYF.

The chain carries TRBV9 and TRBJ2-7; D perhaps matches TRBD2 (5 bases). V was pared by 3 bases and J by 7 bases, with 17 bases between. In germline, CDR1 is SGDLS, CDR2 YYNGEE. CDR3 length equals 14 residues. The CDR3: CASSARESRKEQYF. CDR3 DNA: TGTGCCAGCAGCGCCCGGGAATCCCGGAAGGAGCAGTACTTC.

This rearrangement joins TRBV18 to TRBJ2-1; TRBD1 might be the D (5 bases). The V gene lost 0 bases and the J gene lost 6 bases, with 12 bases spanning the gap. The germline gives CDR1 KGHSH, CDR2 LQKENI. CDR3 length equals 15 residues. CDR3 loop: CASSPPGQGSNEQFF. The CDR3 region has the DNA TGTGCCAGCTCACCACCGGGGCAGGGCTCCAATGAGCAGTTCTTC.

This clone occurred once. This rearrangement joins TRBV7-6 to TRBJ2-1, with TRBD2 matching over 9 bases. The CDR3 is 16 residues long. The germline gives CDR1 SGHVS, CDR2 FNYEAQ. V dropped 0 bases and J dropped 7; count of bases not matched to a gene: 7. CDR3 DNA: TGTGCCAGCAGCTTAGCGGCGGGAGGGCCGGTAAATGAGCAGTTCTTC. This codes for CASSLAAGGPVNEQFF.

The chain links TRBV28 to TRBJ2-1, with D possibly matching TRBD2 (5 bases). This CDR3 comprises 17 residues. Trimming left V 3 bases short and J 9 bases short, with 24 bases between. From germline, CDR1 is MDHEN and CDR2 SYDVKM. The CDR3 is CASSFSERCPGRCEQFF. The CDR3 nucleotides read TGTGCCAGCAGTTTCAGTGAGCGGTGCCCAGGAAGGTGTGAGCAGTTCTTC.

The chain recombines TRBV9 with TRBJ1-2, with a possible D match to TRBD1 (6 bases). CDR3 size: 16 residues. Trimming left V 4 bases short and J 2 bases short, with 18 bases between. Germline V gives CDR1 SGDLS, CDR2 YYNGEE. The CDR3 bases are TGTGCCAGCAGCCAAGAGGGGGGGGGCCCGAACTATGGCTACACCTTC. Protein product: CASSQEGGGPNYGYTF. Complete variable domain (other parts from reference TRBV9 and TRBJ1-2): DSGVTQTPKHLITATGQRVTLRCSPRSGDLSVYWYQQSLDQGLQFLIQYYNGEERAKGNILERFSAQQFPDLHSELNLSSLELGDSALYFCASSQEGGGPNYGYTFGSGTRLTVV.